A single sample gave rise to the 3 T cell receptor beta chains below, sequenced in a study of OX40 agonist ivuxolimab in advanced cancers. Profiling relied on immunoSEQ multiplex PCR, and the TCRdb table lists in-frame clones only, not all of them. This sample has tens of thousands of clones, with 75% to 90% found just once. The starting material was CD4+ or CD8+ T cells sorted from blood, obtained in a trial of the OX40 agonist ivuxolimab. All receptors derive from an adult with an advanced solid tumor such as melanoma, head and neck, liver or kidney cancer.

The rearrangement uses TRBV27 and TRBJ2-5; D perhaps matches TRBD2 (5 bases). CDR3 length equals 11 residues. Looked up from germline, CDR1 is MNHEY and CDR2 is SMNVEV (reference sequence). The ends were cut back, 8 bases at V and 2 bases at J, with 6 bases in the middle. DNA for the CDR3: TGTGCCAGCGGACTTCAAGAGACCCAGTACTTC. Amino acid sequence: CASGLQETQYF.

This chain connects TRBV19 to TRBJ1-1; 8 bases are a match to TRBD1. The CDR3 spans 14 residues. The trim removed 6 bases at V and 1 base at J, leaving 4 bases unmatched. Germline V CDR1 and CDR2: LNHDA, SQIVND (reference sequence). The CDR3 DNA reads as TGTGCCAGTAGAGCAGGGGGCCGGAACACTGAAGCTTTCTTT. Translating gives CASRAGGRNTEAFF. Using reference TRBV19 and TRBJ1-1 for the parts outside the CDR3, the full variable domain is DGGITQSPKYLFRKEGQNVTLSCEQNLNHDAMYWYRQDPGQGLRLIYYSQIVNDFQKGDIAEGYSVSREKKESFPLTVTSAQKNPTAFYLCASRAGGRNTEAFFGQGTRLTVV.

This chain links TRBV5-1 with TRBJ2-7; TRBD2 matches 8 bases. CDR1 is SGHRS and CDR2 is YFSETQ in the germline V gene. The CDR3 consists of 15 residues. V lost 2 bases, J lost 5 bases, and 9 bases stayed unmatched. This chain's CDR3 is CASSFSGGPLHEQYF. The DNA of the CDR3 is TGCGCCAGCAGCTTCTCGGGAGGGCCTCTCCACGAGCAGTACTTC.